The clone carrying this T cell receptor beta chain was counted a single time. The CDR3 totals 15 residues. Germline loops: CDR1 SNHLY, CDR2 FYNNEI. The V segment lost 6 bases and the J segment 6 bases; nucleotides outside the gene matches: 6. The assay was immunoSEQ multiplex PCR, and TCRdb's table has in-frame clones only and misses some. The sample includes some 150,000 clones, roughly 86% of them seen just once. The sample belongs to a study of blood T cell repertoires in COVID-19. The sample comprised peripheral blood. The clonotype originates from a human donor in a cohort sampled during active COVID-19. The V call is TRBV2, the J call TRBJ2-3, with 13 bases lining up with TRBD2. The CDR3 DNA sequence: TGTGCCAGCAGGCCCACTAGCGGGGGGGCGGATACGCAGTATTTT. Protein product: CASRPTSGGADTQYF.